This TCR beta chain stems from a study of technical replicates of blood from a few donors. The V gene lost 3 bases and the J gene lost 5 bases, with 8 bases spanning the gap. CDR1 and CDR2 from the germline V gene are SEHNR and FQNEAQ (reference sequence). The CDR3 has 12 amino acids. Clones were sequenced by immunoSEQ multiplex PCR, and TCRdb holds only the in-frame ones, with some missing. Of approximately 89,000 clones listed, 85% to 95% are singletons. The sequenced sample consisted of T cells isolated from PBMCs. The gene calls are TRBV7-9 and TRBJ2-7; possible D gene TRBD1, 6 bases. The TCR sequence derives from a human donor in good health. The CDR3 protein is CASSFSGDEQYF. The CDR3, as DNA: TGTGCCAGCAGCTTCTCAGGGGACGAGCAGTACTTC.